This TCR beta chain was obtained from a study of cytomegalovirus exposure and HLA in healthy donors. Study-level background: It was reported in a later analysis that the 120 validation repertoires used the same platform as the 550 to 850 first-cohort repertoires.

V lost 5 bases and J lost 9; bases outside the gene matches: 8. The CDR3 is 14 amino acids. Germline V gene data show CDR1 as SGHTA and CDR2 as FQGNSA. Broader study findings: Over 150 TCR beta chains were listed as cytomegalovirus-associated. Most TCR sequences showed up rarely, but some public TCRs showed up in many donors.

Details on this clone: Its specificity is not known.

Method: immunoSEQ multiplex PCR; TCRdb's copy keeps in-frame clones and lacks some. The sample includes a few hundred thousand clones, roughly 90% of them seen just once. Sequencing used PBMCs. The chain is built from TRBV7-2 and TRBJ2-4; TRBD2 agrees at 9 bases. The sequence was collected from a woman under 30 in good health and CMV-seronegative. The CDR3 spells CASSPPGLAIIQYF. CDR3 sequence (DNA): TGTGCCAGCAGCCCCCCGGGACTAGCAATCATTCAGTACTTC.